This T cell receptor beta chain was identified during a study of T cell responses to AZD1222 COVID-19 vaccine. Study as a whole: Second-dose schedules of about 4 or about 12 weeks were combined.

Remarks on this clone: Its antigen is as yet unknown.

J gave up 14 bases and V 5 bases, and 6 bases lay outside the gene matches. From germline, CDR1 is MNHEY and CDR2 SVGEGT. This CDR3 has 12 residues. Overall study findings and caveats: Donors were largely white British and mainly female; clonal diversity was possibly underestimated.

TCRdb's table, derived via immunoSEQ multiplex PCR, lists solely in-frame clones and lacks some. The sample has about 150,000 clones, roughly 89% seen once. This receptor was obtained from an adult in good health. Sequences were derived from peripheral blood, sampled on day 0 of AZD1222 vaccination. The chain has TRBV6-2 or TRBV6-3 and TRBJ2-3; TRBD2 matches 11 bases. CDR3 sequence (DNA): TGTGCCAGCAGTACTAGCGGGAGTGGGACGTATTTT. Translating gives CASSTSGSGTYF.